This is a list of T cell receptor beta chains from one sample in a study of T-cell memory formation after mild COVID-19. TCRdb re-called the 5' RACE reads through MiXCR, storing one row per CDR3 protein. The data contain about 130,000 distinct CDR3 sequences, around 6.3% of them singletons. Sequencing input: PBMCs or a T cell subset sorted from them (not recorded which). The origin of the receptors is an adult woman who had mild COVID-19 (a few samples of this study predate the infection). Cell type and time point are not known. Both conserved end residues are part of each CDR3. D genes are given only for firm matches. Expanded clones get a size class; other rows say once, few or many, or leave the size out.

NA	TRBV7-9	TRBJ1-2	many	CASSPHTANYGYTF	TGTGCCAGCAGCCCGCATACAGCTAACTATGGCTACACCTTC
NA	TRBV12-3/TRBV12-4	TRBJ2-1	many	CASSFLGQISYNEQFF	TGTGCCAGCAGTTTCCTCGGACAGATCTCCTACAATGAGCAGTTCTTC
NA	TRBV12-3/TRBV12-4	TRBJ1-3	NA	CASRSRTGNTIYF	TGTGCCAGCAGATCCCGTACTGGAAACACCATATATTTT
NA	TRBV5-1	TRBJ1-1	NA	CASSSPSRTEAFF	TGCGCCAGCAGCTCTCCGAGTCGCACTGAAGCTTTCTTT
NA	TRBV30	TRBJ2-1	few	CAWSVSSLYNEQFF	TGTGCCTGGAGTGTCTCTAGCCTCTACAATGAGCAGTTCTTC
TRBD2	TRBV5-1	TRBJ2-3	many	CASSPGLSPTSTDTQYF	TGCGCCAGCAGCCCGGGACTAAGTCCCACTAGCACAGATACGCAGTATTTT
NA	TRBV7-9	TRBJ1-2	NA	CASSLTSTGYTF	TGTGCCAGCAGCTTAACAAGTACTGGCTACACCTTC
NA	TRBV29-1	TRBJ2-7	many	CSVRTVYEQYF	TGCAGCGTACGGACAGTCTACGAGCAGTACTTC
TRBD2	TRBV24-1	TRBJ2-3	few	CATSAFGGLAGQTDTQYF	TGTGCCACCAGTGCCTTCGGCGGGCTAGCGGGACAAACAGATACGCAGTATTTT
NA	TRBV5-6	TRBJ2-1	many	CASSLTGRGLTAEYVQFF	TGTGCCAGCAGCTTGACGGGACGGGGGCTGACTGCAGAGTATGTCCAGTTCTTC
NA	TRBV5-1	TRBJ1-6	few	CASSLARESTLHF	TGCGCCAGCAGCTTGGCCAGGGAGTCGACCCTCCACTTT
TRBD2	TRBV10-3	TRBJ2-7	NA	CAIADPQKGLAAAYEQYF	TGTGCCATCGCTGACCCACAGAAGGGACTAGCGGCAGCCTACGAGCAGTACTTC
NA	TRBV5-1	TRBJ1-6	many	CASSLAGGNSPLHF	TGCGCCAGCAGCTTGGCTGGGGGTAATTCACCCCTCCACTTT
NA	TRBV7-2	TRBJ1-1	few	CASSLVPGNTEAFF	TGTGCCAGCAGCTTAGTTCCAGGGAACACTGAAGCTTTCTTT
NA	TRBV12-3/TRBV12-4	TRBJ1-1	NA	CASSRRENTEAFF	TGTGCCAGCAGCCGTAGAGAGAACACTGAAGCTTTCTTT
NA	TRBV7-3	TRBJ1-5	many	CASSLVRGEPQHF	TGTGCCAGCAGCCTTGTACGGGGGGAGCCCCAGCATTTT
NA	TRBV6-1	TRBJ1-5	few	CASSESRVRNQPQHF	TGTGCCAGCAGTGAATCTCGGGTTCGCAATCAGCCCCAGCATTTT
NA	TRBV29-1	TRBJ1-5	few	CSVSFSGRDQPQHF	TGCAGCGTTAGCTTTTCCGGGCGAGATCAGCCCCAGCATTTT
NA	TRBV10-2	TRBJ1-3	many	CASSDWGILGNTIYF	TGCGCCAGCAGTGACTGGGGGATCCTAGGAAACACCATATATTTT
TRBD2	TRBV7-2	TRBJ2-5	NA	CASSWTSGVGETQYF	TGTGCCAGCAGCTGGACTAGCGGGGTGGGGGAGACCCAGTACTTC
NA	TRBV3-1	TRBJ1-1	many	CASSLRGRNTEAFF	TGTGCCAGCAGCTTGCGGGGACGGAACACTGAAGCTTTCTTT
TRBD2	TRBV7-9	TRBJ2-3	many	CASSAFGGTDTQYF	TGTGCCAGCAGCGCATTCGGGGGGACAGATACGCAGTATTTT
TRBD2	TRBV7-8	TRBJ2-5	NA	CASSLDVGRVETQYF	TGTGCCAGCAGCTTAGATGTGGGGAGGGTAGAGACCCAGTACTTC
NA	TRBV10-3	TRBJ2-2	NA	CAISVGGVSGDAGELFF	TGTGCCATCAGTGTTGGGGGCGTCAGTGGGGACGCCGGGGAGCTGTTTTTT
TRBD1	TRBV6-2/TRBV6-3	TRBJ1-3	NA	CASSYSKSDRTTSGNTIYF	TGTGCCAGCAGTTACTCTAAGTCGGACAGGACCACATCTGGAAACACCATATATTTT
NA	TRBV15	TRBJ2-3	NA	CATSRGLFGATDTQYF	TGTGCCACCAGCAGGGGCCTCTTCGGGGCCACAGATACGCAGTATTTT
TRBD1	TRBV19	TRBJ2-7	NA	CASRGDRGSNEQYF	TGTGCCAGTAGAGGGGACAGGGGTTCGAACGAGCAGTACTTC
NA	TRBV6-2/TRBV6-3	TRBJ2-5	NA	CASSYREGETQYF	TGTGCCAGCAGTTATCGTGAGGGGGAGACCCAGTACTTC
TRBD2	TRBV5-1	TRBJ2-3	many	CASTGTSGTDTQYF	TGCGCCAGCACCGGGACTAGCGGGACAGATACGCAGTATTTT
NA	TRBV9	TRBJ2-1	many	CASSVNRDEQFF	TGTGCCAGCAGCGTAAACAGGGATGAGCAGTTCTTC
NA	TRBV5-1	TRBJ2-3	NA	CASLEAGTDTQYF	TGCGCCAGCTTAGAGGCGGGCACAGATACGCAGTATTTT
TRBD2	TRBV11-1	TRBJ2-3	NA	CASSLTAGGSDTQYF	TGTGCCAGCAGCTTGACGGCGGGGGGGTCGGATACGCAGTATTTT
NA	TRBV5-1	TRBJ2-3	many	CASSLGGRDTDTQYF	TGCGCCAGCAGCTTGGGGGGCAGGGATACAGATACGCAGTATTTT
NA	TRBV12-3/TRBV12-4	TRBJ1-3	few	CASSPGGQVGNTIYF	TGTGCCAGCAGCCCGGGGGGACAAGTAGGAAACACCATATATTTT
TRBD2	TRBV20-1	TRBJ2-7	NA	CSARAWTSGRVVNSYEQYF	TGCAGTGCTAGAGCTTGGACTAGCGGGAGAGTGGTGAACTCCTACGAGCAGTACTTC
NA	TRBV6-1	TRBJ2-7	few	CASSSGSLTYEQYF	TGTGCCAGCAGTAGCGGGTCCCTCACCTACGAGCAGTACTTC
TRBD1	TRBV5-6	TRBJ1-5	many	CASSLSGQVVQPQHF	TGTGCCAGCAGCCTCTCTGGACAGGTAGTACAGCCCCAGCATTTT
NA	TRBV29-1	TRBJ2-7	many	CSVEDARSDEQYF	TGCAGCGTTGAAGATGCTCGCAGCGACGAGCAGTACTTC
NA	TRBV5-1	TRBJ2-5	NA	CASRKEETQYF	TGCGCCAGCAGGAAAGAAGAGACCCAGTACTTC
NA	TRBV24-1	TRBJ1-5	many	CATSAGSSNQPQHF	TGTGCCACCAGTGCGGGTTCCAGCAATCAGCCCCAGCATTTT
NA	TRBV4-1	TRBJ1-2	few	CASSPKGTGRTLWGYTF	TGCGCCAGCAGCCCGAAGGGGACGGGGAGAACTTTGTGGGGCTACACCTTC
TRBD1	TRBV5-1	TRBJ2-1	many	CASSLPRPGQGLLFPYNEQFF	TGCGCCAGCAGCTTGCCAAGGCCGGGACAGGGCCTCCTTTTCCCTTACAATGAGCAGTTCTTC